These 24 T cell receptor beta chains came from one sample sequenced in a study of blood T cell repertoires in COVID-19. The repertoire was sequenced with immunoSEQ multiplex PCR; TCRdb's copy has only in-frame clones and lacks some. The table includes approximately 270,000 clones, 80% to 90% detected once. Sequencing was done on a sample of PBMCs or T cells enriched from blood (not recorded which). All receptors come from a woman aged 25 to 39 with acute COVID-19.

Worth noting for this clone: In the same sample, other DNA sequences code for this CDR3. The genes are TRBV4-1 and TRBJ2-7; D gene ambiguous. CDR3 size: 12 residues. CDR1 and CDR2 (germline): MGHRA, YSYEKL. Trimming left V 1 base short and J 4 bases short, with 5 bases between. CDR3 nucleotide sequence: TGCGCCAGCAGCCAAGGCGGTTACGAGCAGTACTTC. It is translated as CASSQGGYEQYF.

The table lists this clone with a few counts. V is TRBV11-3 and J is TRBJ1-4, with 7 bases fitting TRBD1. J lost 7 bases, V lost 6 bases, and 8 bases had no gene match. Germline-derived CDR1 and CDR2 are SGHNT and YENEEA. The CDR3 covers 14 residues. The CDR3 DNA sequence: TGTGCCAGCAGAACAGGGGTATCTTGTGAAAAACTGTTTTTT. Amino acids: CASRTGVSCEKLFF.

The rearrangement uses TRBV5-1 and TRBJ2-1; TRBD2 matches at 12 bases. Trimming at V came to 0 bases and at J to 8 bases, leaving 3 bases not matched to a gene. This CDR3 has 15 amino acids. Germline-derived CDR1 and CDR2 are SGHRS and YFSETQ. The CDR3 DNA is TGCGCCAGCAGCTTGGTCCCTAGCGGGAGGGATGAGCAGTTCTTC. It translates to CASSLVPSGRDEQFF.

V and J are TRBV27 and TRBJ2-3; 13 bases line up with TRBD2. V shed 4 bases and J 2 bases; nucleotides not matched to a gene: 9. CDR1 MNHEY and CDR2 SMNVEV come from the germline V gene (reference sequence). The CDR3 runs 18 residues. The CDR3 sequence is CASSSPRLAGGPTDTQYF. The CDR3 DNA is TGTGCCAGCAGTTCCCCCAGACTAGCGGGAGGTCCCACAGATACGCAGTATTTT.

This rearrangement joins TRBV12-3 or TRBV12-4 to TRBJ2-1; 7 nucleotides align to TRBD2. V shed 7 bases, J shed 9 bases, and the junction held 6 bases outside the gene matches. This CDR3 is built from 12 residues. The CDR3 loop reads CASTPQRGEQFF. CDR3 bases: TGTGCCAGCACCCCGCAGCGGGGTGAGCAGTTCTTC.

The rearrangement uses TRBV3-1 (or the pseudogene TRBV3-2) and TRBJ2-2; D is undetermined. Germline V gene sequence: CDR1 LGHDT, CDR2 YNNKEL (reference sequence). V lost 4 bases and J lost 1, with 10 bases in between. The CDR3 length is 15 residues. CDR3 nucleotides: TGTGCCAGCAGCCGAAACGGAGAGAACACCGGGGAGCTGTTTTTT. Its protein is CASSRNGENTGELFF.

This chain links TRBV4-1 with TRBJ2-7; 11 positions match TRBD2. From germline, CDR1 is MGHRA and CDR2 YSYEKL. CDR3 length: 16 residues. Germline trimming cut 4 bases from V and 3 bases from J; bases unmatched to any gene: 8. The CDR3 loop reads CASSRDLAGGVYEQYF. CDR3 DNA: TGCGCCAGCAGCCGAGACCTAGCGGGAGGCGTCTACGAGCAGTACTTC.

The J gene is TRBJ2-7, the V gene TRBV27; 7 bases agree with TRBD2. Germline values: CDR1 MNHEY, CDR2 SMNVEV (reference sequence). This CDR3 spans 13 amino acids. V shed 8 bases, J shed 4 bases, and the junction held 8 bases outside the gene matches. DNA for the CDR3: TGTGCCAGCGGGGGACTAACGCGGTACGAGCAGTACTTC. Its protein is CASGGLTRYEQYF.

The rearrangement links TRBV19 to TRBJ2-1; 10 bases fit TRBD2. Germline V gene sequence: CDR1 LNHDA, CDR2 SQIVND (reference sequence). This CDR3 region has 14 residues. Trimming took 2 bases from V and 9 from J; bases not matched to a gene: 4. The CDR3 loop is CASSISLAGVEQFF. The CDR3 nucleotides read TGTGCCAGTAGTATAAGCCTAGCGGGAGTTGAGCAGTTCTTC.

This chain connects TRBV19 to TRBJ1-2, with D maybe TRBD1 (5 bases). Germline CDR1 and CDR2: LNHDA and SQIVND (reference sequence). This CDR3 is built from 13 residues. Trimming stripped 3 bases from V and 4 bases from J, with 9 bases between. The CDR3 reads CASSIRGSYGYTF. The CDR3 DNA sequence: TGTGCCAGTAGTATCCGGGGGAGCTATGGCTACACCTTC. Filled out from reference TRBV19 and TRBJ1-2, the complete variable domain reads DGGITQSPKYLFRKEGQNVTLSCEQNLNHDAMYWYRQDPGQGLRLIYYSQIVNDFQKGDIAEGYSVSREKKESFPLTVTSAQKNPTAFYLCASSIRGSYGYTFGSGTRLTVV.

The chain uses TRBV12-3 or TRBV12-4 and TRBJ1-2; no clear D. The CDR3 has 13 amino acids. Trimming cost V 2 bases and J 4 bases, with 8 bases left between them. CDR3: CASSLSGSYGYTF. In DNA, the CDR3 is TGTGCCAGCAGTTTATCGGGGAGCTATGGCTACACCTTC.

The V and J genes are TRBV28 and TRBJ2-1; the match to TRBD2 covers 12 bases. Per germline, CDR1 MDHEN and CDR2 SYDVKM. CDR3 size: 17 residues. V dropped 6 bases and J dropped 4; count of bases not matched to a gene: 10. CDR3 sequence reads: CASSRPTSGSFYNEQFF. The CDR3 DNA follows: TGTGCCAGCAGCCGACCGACTAGCGGGAGTTTTTACAATGAGCAGTTCTTC.

This clone was seen a few times. This chain joins TRBV4-1 and TRBJ2-7; 14 bases agree with TRBD2. From germline, CDR1 is MGHRA and CDR2 YSYEKL. The V and J ends lost 1 base and 2 bases, in that order; junction bases with no gene match: 7. The CDR3 spans 18 residues. CDR3 coding DNA: TGCGCCAGCAGCCAAGGGACTAGCGGGAGGCCTTCCCCCTACGAGCAGTACTTC. This encodes CASSQGTSGRPSPYEQYF.

The chain carries TRBV24-1 and TRBJ2-2, with 10 bases that match TRBD1. The J segment lost 0 bases and the V segment lost 3 bases, leaving 15 bases of the junction unmatched. Germline V lookup: CDR1 KGHDR, CDR2 SFDVKD. The CDR3 extends over 21 amino acids. The CDR3 protein is CATSDAPRDRGIFANTGELFF. As DNA, the CDR3 is TGTGCCACCAGTGATGCCCCAAGGGACAGGGGAATATTCGCGAACACCGGGGAGCTGTTTTTT.

This clone was observed a handful of times. This sequence joins TRBV19 and TRBJ2-2, with D possibly TRBD2 on 6 matching bases. The germline CDR1 and CDR2 sequences are LNHDA and SQIVND (reference sequence). With 9 bases removed from V and 3 bases from J, the gap between germline ends came to 8 bases. The CDR3 loop spans 12 amino acids. The CDR3 region is CASRGYTGELFF. CDR3 in DNA: TGTGCCAGCCGGGGGTACACCGGGGAGCTGTTTTTT. The variable domain in full, with the rest retrieved from reference TRBV19 and TRBJ2-2, is DGGITQSPKYLFRKEGQNVTLSCEQNLNHDAMYWYRQDPGQGLRLIYYSQIVNDFQKGDIAEGYSVSREKKESFPLTVTSAQKNPTAFYLCASRGYTGELFFGEGSRLTVL.

The CDR3 nucleotides are TGTGCCAGCAGCTTTTCTGCAACGGGAGAAAACATTCAGTACTTC. Amino acid sequence: CASSFSATGENIQYF. This sequence joins TRBV5-4 and TRBJ2-4, with a possible D match to TRBD2 (6 bases). The germline V gene encodes CDR1 SGHNT and CDR2 YYREEE (reference sequence). V gave up 2 bases and J gave up 5 bases, with 14 bases separating them. The CDR3 has 15 residues.

The V gene is TRBV19, the J gene TRBJ2-1; 10 bases match TRBD2. The CDR3 spans 14 residues. The germline V gene encodes CDR1 LNHDA and CDR2 SQIVND (reference sequence). With 5 bases clipped from V and 5 bases from J, the junction kept 3 bases outside the gene matches. The CDR3 DNA follows: TGTGCCAGTAGTCTAGCGGGAGCGAACAATGAGCAGTTCTTC. It yields the protein CASSLAGANNEQFF. Filled out from reference TRBV19 and TRBJ2-1, the complete variable domain reads DGGITQSPKYLFRKEGQNVTLSCEQNLNHDAMYWYRQDPGQGLRLIYYSQIVNDFQKGDIAEGYSVSREKKESFPLTVTSAQKNPTAFYLCASSLAGANNEQFFGPGTRLTVL.

The V and J genes are TRBV7-2 and TRBJ1-3; the D gene is possibly TRBD1 (5 bases). Germline V CDR1 and CDR2: SGHTA, FQGNSA. Between the trimmed V and J ends, which lost 0 bases and 0 bases, there was a span of 9 bases. This CDR3 comprises 16 residues. CDR3 sequence: CASSLAGGFSGNTIYF. Written as DNA, the CDR3 is TGTGCCAGCAGCTTAGCGGGGGGGTTCTCTGGAAACACCATATATTTT.

The genes are TRBV7-9 and TRBJ2-3; 8 nucleotides line up with TRBD2. This CDR3 region has 14 residues. From germline, CDR1 is SEHNR and CDR2 FQNEAQ (reference sequence). V was pared by 8 bases and J by 5 bases, with 9 bases of the junction left unmatched. CDR3: CASVSAGVLDTQYF. In DNA form, the CDR3 reads TGTGCCAGCGTGTCAGCGGGAGTTTTAGATACGCAGTATTTT.

This clone appeared a single time. V and J are TRBV28 and TRBJ1-1; the D gene is possibly TRBD1 (6 bases). The CDR3 has 15 residues. Germline V CDR1 and CDR2: MDHEN, SYDVKM. The V end was cut by 5 bases, the J end by 2 bases, with 15 bases between. CDR3 in DNA: TGTGCCAGCAGTCTCAACAGGGTGTTTAACACTGAAGCTTTCTTT. It translates to CASSLNRVFNTEAFF.

V is TRBV24-1 and J is TRBJ1-2; TRBD1 aligns across 11 bases. The J segment lost 8 bases and the V segment lost 4 bases, leaving 8 bases of the junction unmatched. Germline-derived CDR1 and CDR2 are KGHDR and SFDVKD. This CDR3 has 15 residues. CDR3 region: CATSDQGQGASGYTF. DNA for the CDR3: TGTGCCACCAGTGACCAAGGACAGGGGGCGAGCGGCTACACCTTC.

The chain combines TRBV11-2 with TRBJ2-5; TRBD1 matches at 10 bases. Trimming removed 5 bases from V and 2 bases from J; junction bases left unmatched: 8. Germline CDR1 SGHAT, CDR2 FQNNGV. The CDR3 sequence is 16 residues long. The CDR3 here is CASSPVDRGRQETQYF. The CDR3, as DNA: TGTGCCAGCAGCCCAGTAGACAGGGGGCGTCAAGAGACCCAGTACTTC.

V is TRBV5-6 and J is TRBJ1-4; unclear D gene. Trimming took off 0 bases at V and 6 bases at J, with 12 bases between the two ends. The CDR3 has 15 residues. Per the germline V gene, CDR1 is SGHDT and CDR2 is YYEEEE. In DNA, the CDR3 is TGTGCCAGCAGCTTGGGGGTAGGTCGGGATGAAAAACTGTTTTTT. Its protein is CASSLGVGRDEKLFF.

The rearrangement joins TRBV28 to TRBJ2-7; 7 nucleotides agree with TRBD2. Germline assignment: CDR1 MDHEN and CDR2 SYDVKM. With V trimmed by 6 bases and J by 3 bases, 11 bases remained unmatched. This CDR3 comprises 15 residues. The CDR3 loop is CASRPWGGINYEQYF. The DNA for the CDR3 is TGTGCCAGCAGGCCCTGGGGGGGAATAAACTACGAGCAGTACTTC.